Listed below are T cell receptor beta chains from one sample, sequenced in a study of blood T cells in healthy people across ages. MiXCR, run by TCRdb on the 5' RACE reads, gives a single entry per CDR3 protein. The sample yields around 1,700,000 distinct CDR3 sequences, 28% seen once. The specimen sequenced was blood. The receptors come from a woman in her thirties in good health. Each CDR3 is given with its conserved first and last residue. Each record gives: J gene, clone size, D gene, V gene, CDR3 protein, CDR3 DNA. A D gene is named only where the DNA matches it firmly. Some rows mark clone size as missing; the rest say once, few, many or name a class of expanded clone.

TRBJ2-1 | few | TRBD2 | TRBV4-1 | CASSQTWASGGQYNEQFF | TGCGCCAGCAGCCAAACGTGGGCTAGCGGGGGACAATACAATGAGCAGTTCTTC
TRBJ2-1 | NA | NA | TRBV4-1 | CASSQDFDKQFF | TGCGCCAGCAGCCAAGATTTCGATAAGCAGTTCTTC
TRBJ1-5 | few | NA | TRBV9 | CASSVEAGRGQPQHF | TGTGCCAGCAGCGTAGAAGCGGGTAGGGGACAGCCCCAGCATTTT
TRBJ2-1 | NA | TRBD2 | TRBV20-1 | CGARVREGSSYNEQFF | TGCGGTGCTAGAGTTAGGGAGGGAAGCTCCTACAATGAGCAGTTCTTC
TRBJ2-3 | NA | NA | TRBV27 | CASSLRYADTQYF | TGTGCCAGCAGTTTACGTTATGCAGATACGCAGTATTTT
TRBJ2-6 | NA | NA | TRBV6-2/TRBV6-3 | CASSPEVRGANVLTF | TGTGCCAGCAGTCCAGAGGTGCGTGGGGCCAACGTCCTGACTTTC
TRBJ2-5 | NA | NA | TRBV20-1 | CSVGRNQETQYF | TGCAGTGTCGGGCGGAACCAAGAGACCCAGTACTTC
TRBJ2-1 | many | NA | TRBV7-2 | CASSFWTEGYNEQFF | TGTGCCAGCAGCTTCTGGACAGAGGGATACAATGAGCAGTTCTTC
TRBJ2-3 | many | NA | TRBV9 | CASSVGNTDTQYF | TGCGCCAGCAGTGTAGGCAACACAGATACGCAGTATTTT
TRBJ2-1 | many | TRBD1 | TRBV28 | CASSLWTGVRNEQFF | TGTGCCAGCAGTCTATGGACAGGGGTTCGCAATGAGCAGTTCTTC
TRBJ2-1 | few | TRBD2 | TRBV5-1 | CASRLTSGTPGEQFF | TGCGCCAGCAGGTTGACTAGCGGGACCCCTGGGGAGCAGTTCTTC
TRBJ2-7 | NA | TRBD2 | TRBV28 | CASSPRLAGKYNEQYF | TGTGCCAGCAGTCCAAGACTAGCGGGGAAATACAACGAGCAGTACTTC
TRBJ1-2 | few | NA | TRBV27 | CASSLFPSRGYTF | TGTGCCAGCAGCTTGTTCCCCTCTCGCGGCTACACCTTC
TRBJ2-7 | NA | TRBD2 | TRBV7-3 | CASSPLAAANYEQYF | TGTGCCAGCAGCCCGCTAGCGGCCGCGAATTACGAGCAGTACTTC
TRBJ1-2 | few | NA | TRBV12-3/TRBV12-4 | CASMVREKGGYTF | TGTGCCAGCATGGTTCGGGAGAAGGGAGGCTACACCTTC
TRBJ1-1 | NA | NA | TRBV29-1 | CSVLGTTNTEAFF | TGCAGCGTTCTTGGGACGACGAACACTGAAGCTTTCTTT
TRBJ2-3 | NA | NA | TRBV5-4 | CASSTSVGTDTQYF | TGTGCCAGCAGTACCTCCGTGGGCACAGATACGCAGTATTTT
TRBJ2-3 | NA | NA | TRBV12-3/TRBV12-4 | CASRPSADVQYF | TGTGCCAGCAGGCCGAGCGCAGATGTGCAGTATTTT
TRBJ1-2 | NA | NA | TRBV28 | CASSLTASPGYTF | TGTGCCAGCAGCCTGACAGCTTCCCCTGGCTACACCTTC
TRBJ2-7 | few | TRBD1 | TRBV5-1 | CASRRDSLGEQYF | TGCGCCAGCAGACGGGACAGTTTGGGGGAGCAGTACTTC
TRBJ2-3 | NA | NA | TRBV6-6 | CASSSKGTAASTDTQYF | TGTGCCAGCAGTTCCAAAGGGACTGCTGCTAGCACAGATACGCAGTATTTT
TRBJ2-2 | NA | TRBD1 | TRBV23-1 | CASSPRETQDRANTGELFF | TGCGCCAGCAGCCCTCGAGAAACTCAGGACAGGGCGAACACCGGGGAGCTGTTTTTT
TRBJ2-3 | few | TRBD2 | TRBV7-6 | CASSPGLAGLGGTDTQYF | TGTGCCAGCAGCCCCGGACTAGCGGGCTTGGGGGGCACAGATACGCAGTATTTT
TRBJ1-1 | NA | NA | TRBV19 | CASKERERNTEAFF | TGTGCCAGTAAGGAACGGGAACGAAACACTGAAGCTTTCTTT
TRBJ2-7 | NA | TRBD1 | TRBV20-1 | CSARDIRGQGFEQYF | TGCAGTGCTAGAGATATCCGGGGACAGGGCTTCGAGCAGTACTTC
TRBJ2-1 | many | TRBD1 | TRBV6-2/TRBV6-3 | CASTQVTGTGSNEQFF | TGTGCCAGCACCCAAGTCACCGGGACAGGTTCTAATGAGCAGTTCTTC
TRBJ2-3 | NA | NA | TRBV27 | CASFGRAHTQYF | TGTGCCAGCTTCGGGCGGGCCCATACGCAGTATTTT
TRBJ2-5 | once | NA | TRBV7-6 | CASSSAYNNEQYF | TGTGCCAGCAGCAGTGCCTACAACAATGAGCAGTACTTC
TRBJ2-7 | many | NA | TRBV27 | CASSYTGTYEQYF | TGTGCCAGCAGTTATACAGGGACCTACGAGCAGTACTTC
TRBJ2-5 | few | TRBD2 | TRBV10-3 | CAISEAERGALETQYF | TGTGCCATCAGTGAGGCTGAGCGGGGGGCGCTGGAGACCCAGTACTTC
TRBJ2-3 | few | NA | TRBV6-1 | CASSELAPDTDTQYF | TGTGCCAGCAGTGAACTAGCGCCAGACACAGATACGCAGTATTTT
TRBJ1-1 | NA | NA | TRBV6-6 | CASGRDTEAFF | TGTGCCAGCGGTAGAGACACTGAAGCTTTCTTT